This T cell receptor (beta chain) was captured in a study of CD8+CD57+ T cells in acquired aplastic anemia. Background on the study: DNA from sorted CD4+ and CD8+ cells averaged around 3.5 ug. Study findings and constraints: About 29 sequences, all CD8+ CDR3, were shared between patients and controls.

Regarding this clonotype: What it binds is not known. A read error may produce the germline difference seen at one junction end.

Before being chosen for sequencing, patients had shown CD8+CD57+ cell expansion by flow cytometry. TCR beta VDJ and CDR3 were profiled, and genomic DNA was the template. Using its own MiXCR run on the reads, TCRdb lists one record per CDR3 protein. The sample has 260,000 or so distinct CDR3 sequences; approximately 86% are singletons. Sequences were obtained from sorted CD4+, CD8+, or CD8+CD57+ T cells (not recorded which) from PBMCs. The sequence derives from a human donor with aplastic anemia.

The CDR3 region is CASSHGGTDTQHF. The CDR3 DNA reads as TGCGCCAGCAGCCACGGGGGGACTGATACGCAGCATTTT. V gene TRBV2 combines with J gene TRBJ1-5, with D possibly TRBD1 on 5 matching bases. The germline gives CDR1 SNHLY, CDR2 FYNNEI. This CDR3 region has 13 residues. The variable domain in full, with the rest retrieved from reference TRBV2 and TRBJ1-5, is EPEVTQTPSHQVTQMGQEVILRCVPISNHLYFYWYRQILGQKVEFLVSFYNNEISEKSEIFDDQFSVERPDGSNFTLKIRSTKLEDSAMYFCASSHGGTDTQHFGDGTRLSIL.